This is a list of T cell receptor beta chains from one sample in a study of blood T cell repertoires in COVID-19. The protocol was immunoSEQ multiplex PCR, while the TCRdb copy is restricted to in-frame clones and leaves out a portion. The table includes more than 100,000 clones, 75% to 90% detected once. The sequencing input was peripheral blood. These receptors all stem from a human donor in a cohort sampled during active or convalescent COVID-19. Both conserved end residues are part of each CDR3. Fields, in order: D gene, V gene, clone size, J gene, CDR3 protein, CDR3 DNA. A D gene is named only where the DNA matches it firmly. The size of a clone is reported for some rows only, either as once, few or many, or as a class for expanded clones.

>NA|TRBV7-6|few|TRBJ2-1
CASSGWAGDPFF
TGTGCCAGCAGCGGGTGGGCAGGGGATCCGTTCTTC
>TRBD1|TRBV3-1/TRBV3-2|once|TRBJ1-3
CASSQVLPPGQGNTIYF
TGTGCCAGCAGCCAAGTCCTTCCTCCGGGACAGGGGAACACCATATATTTT
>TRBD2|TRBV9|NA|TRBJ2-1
CASSVSGGPYNEQFF
TGTGCCAGCAGCGTTAGCGGGGGTCCATACAATGAGCAGTTCTTC
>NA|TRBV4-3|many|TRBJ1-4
CASSLDSANEKLFF
TGCGCCAGCAGCCTCGACAGTGCTAATGAAAAACTGTTTTTT
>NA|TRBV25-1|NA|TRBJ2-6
CASRSPGVSSGANVLTF
TGTGCCAGCAGGAGTCCGGGGGTGAGCTCTGGGGCCAACGTCCTGACTTTC
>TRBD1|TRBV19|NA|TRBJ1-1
CASRMDRGWETEAFF
TGTGCCAGTAGGATGGACAGGGGTTGGGAGACTGAAGCTTTCTTT
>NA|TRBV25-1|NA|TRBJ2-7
CASSGTWAIGYEQYF
TGTGCCAGCAGTGGGACATGGGCCATCGGGTACGAGCAGTACTTC
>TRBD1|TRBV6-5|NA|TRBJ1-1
CATPGQLNTEAFF
TGTGCCACTCCGGGACAGTTGAACACTGAAGCTTTCTTT
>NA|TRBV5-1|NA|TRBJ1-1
CASSLGGGHTEAFF
TGCGCCAGCAGCTTGGGGGGAGGGCACACTGAAGCTTTCTTT
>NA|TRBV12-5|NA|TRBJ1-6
CASGLGHYNSPLHF
TGTGCTAGTGGTTTGGGACACTATAATTCACCCCTCCACTTT
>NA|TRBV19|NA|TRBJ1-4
CASMGQAATNEKLFF
TGTGCCAGTATGGGACAAGCTGCAACTAATGAAAAACTGTTTTTT
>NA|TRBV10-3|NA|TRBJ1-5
CAISDAGSKGQPQHF
TGTGCCATCAGTGACGCGGGGTCGAAGGGACAGCCCCAGCATTTT
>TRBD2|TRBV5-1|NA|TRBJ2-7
CASSPGLAGAAYEQYF
TGCGCCAGCAGCCCCGGACTAGCGGGGGCTGCCTACGAGCAGTACTTC
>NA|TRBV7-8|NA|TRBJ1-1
CASSLARARNTEAFF
TGTGCCAGCAGCTTAGCGCGTGCACGGAACACTGAAGCTTTCTTT
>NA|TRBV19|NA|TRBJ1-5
CASSMGAGGPRPQHF
TGTGCCAGTAGTATGGGGGCTGGCGGTCCTCGGCCCCAGCATTTT
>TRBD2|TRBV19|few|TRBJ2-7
CASSMAGVEQYF
TGTGCCAGTAGTATGGCGGGGGTCGAGCAGTACTTC
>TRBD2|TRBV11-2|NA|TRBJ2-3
CATAWERGGGSTDTQYF
TGTGCCACCGCGTGGGAGCGGGGGGGCGGTAGCACAGATACGCAGTATTTT
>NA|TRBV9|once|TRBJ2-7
CASSVSTVNEQYF
TGTGCCAGCAGCGTCTCGACAGTAAACGAGCAGTACTTC
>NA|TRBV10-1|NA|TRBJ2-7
CASSDGPPYEQYF
TGCGCCAGCAGTGATGGGCCCCCCTACGAGCAGTACTTC
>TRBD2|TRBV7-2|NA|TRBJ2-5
CASSLLAGVQETQYF
TGTGCCAGCAGCTTACTAGCGGGGGTACAAGAGACCCAGTACTTC
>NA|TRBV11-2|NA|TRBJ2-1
CASSLVGGTVNEQFF
TGTGCCAGCAGCTTAGTAGGCGGGACCGTCAATGAGCAGTTCTTC
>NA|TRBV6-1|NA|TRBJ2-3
CASSERGSSTDTQYF
TGTGCCAGCAGTGAAAGGGGATCTAGCACAGATACGCAGTATTTT
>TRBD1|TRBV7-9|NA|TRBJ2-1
CASSPDRTSNEQFF
TGTGCCAGCAGCCCGGACAGGACCTCCAATGAGCAGTTCTTC
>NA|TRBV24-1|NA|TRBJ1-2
CATSDTRVYGYTF
TGTGCCACCAGTGATACTAGGGTGTATGGCTACACCTTC
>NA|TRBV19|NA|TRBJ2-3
CASSIQLSSRDTQYF
TGTGCCAGTAGTATCCAACTATCGTCGAGGGATACGCAGTATTTT
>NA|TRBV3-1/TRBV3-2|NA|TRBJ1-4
CASSQAQGGNEKLFF
TGTGCCAGCAGCCAAGCCCAGGGAGGTAATGAAAAACTGTTTTTT
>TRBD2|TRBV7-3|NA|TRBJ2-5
CASSPMSEVAGGQETQYF
TGTGCCAGCAGCCCCATGTCCGAAGTAGCGGGGGGCCAAGAGACCCAGTACTTC
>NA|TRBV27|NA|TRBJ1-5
CASSLVGGYNQPQHF
TGTGCCAGCAGTTTAGTGGGGGGATACAATCAGCCCCAGCATTTT
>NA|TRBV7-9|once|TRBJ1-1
CASSFIRGTEAFF
TGTGCCAGCAGCTTTATCCGGGGCACTGAAGCTTTCTTT
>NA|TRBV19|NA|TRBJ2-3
CASSIQGNTDTQYF
TGTGCCAGTAGTATTCAGGGTAACACAGATACGCAGTATTTT
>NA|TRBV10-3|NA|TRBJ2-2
CAISVGGMRDTGELFF
TGTGCCATCAGTGTTGGGGGGATGCGAGACACCGGGGAGCTGTTTTTT
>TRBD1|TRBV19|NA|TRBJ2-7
CASSIRGLDEQYF
TGTGCCAGTAGTATCAGGGGGCTAGACGAGCAGTACTTC
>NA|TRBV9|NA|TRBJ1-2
CASSLGHPYGYTF
TGTGCCAGCAGCCTGGGACATCCCTATGGCTACACCTTC
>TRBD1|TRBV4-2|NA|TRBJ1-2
CASSQDQGASGYTF
TGTGCCAGCAGCCAAGATCAGGGGGCTTCTGGCTACACCTTC
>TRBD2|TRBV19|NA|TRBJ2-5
CASSMAGGPRETQYF
TGTGCCAGTAGTATGGCGGGGGGGCCCCGTGAGACCCAGTACTTC
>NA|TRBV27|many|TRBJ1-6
CASSLAFGAYNSPLHF
TGTGCCAGCAGTTTAGCCTTCGGGGCCTATAATTCACCCCTCCACTTT
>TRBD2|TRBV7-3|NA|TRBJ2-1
CASSPGTSGPNEQFF
TGTGCCAGCAGCCCCGGGACTAGCGGCCCCAATGAGCAGTTCTTC
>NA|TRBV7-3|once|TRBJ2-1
CASSRFNGNEQFF
TGTGCCAGCAGCCGTTTCAACGGCAATGAGCAGTTCTTC
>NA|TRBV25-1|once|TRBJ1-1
CASSPGAVHEAFF
TGTGCCAGCAGTCCAGGGGCCGTTCACGAAGCTTTCTTT
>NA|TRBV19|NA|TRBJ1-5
CASSIEQGGQPQHF
TGTGCCAGTAGTATAGAACAGGGCGGTCAGCCCCAGCATTTT
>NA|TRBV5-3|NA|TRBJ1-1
CARAGHRHSSEAFF
TGTGCCCGTGCTGGGCATAGGCATTCGAGTGAAGCTTTCTTT
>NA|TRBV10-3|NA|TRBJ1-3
CAIRPSTGLQETIYF
TGTGCCATCAGACCATCCACGGGACTCCAAGAGACCATATATTTT
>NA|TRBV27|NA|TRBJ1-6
CASSFGGSGSSYNSPLHF
TGTGCCAGCAGCTTTGGGGGCAGCGGGAGCTCCTATAATTCACCCCTCCACTTT
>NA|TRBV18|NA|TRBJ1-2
CASSPSTGRGGYTF
TGTGCCAGCTCACCATCGACAGGTCGCGGGGGCTACACCTTC
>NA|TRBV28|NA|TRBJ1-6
CASSRQGEPLNSPLHF
TGTGCCAGCAGTCGGCAGGGTGAACCCCTGAATTCACCCCTCCACTTT
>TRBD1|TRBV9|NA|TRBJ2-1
CASSAQTGGSFNEQFF
TGTGCCAGCAGCGCCCAGACAGGGGGCTCCTTCAATGAGCAGTTCTTC
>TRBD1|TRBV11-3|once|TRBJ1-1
CASSSQGAWVPEAFF
TGTGCCAGCAGCTCACAGGGGGCTTGGGTCCCTGAAGCTTTCTTT
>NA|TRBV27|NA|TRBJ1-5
CATGSRSPWSQHF
TGTGCCACCGGTTCACGATCCCCATGGAGCCAGCATTTT
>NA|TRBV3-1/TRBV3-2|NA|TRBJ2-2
CASRDWDRELFF
TGTGCCAGCAGAGATTGGGACAGGGAGCTGTTTTTT
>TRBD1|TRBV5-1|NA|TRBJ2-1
CASSSQGQADYNEQFF
TGCGCCAGCAGCTCCCAAGGACAGGCCGATTACAATGAGCAGTTCTTC
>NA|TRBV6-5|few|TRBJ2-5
CASSPTQTRETQYF
TGTGCCAGCAGTCCGACCCAGACTAGAGAGACCCAGTACTTC
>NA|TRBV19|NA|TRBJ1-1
CASNQGSTEAFF
TGTGCCAGTAACCAGGGGTCGACTGAAGCTTTCTTT
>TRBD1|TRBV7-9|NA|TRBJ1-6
CASSPAMGQYNSPLHF
TGTGCCAGCAGCCCAGCAATGGGACAGTATAATTCACCCCTCCACTTT
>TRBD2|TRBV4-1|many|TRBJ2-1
CASSQSGLAGYNEQFF
TGCGCCAGCAGCCAATCGGGGCTAGCGGGTTACAATGAGCAGTTCTTC
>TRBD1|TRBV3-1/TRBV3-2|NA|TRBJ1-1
CASSLAGQGASAFF
TGTGCCAGCAGCCTTGCAGGACAGGGGGCCTCCGCTTTCTTT